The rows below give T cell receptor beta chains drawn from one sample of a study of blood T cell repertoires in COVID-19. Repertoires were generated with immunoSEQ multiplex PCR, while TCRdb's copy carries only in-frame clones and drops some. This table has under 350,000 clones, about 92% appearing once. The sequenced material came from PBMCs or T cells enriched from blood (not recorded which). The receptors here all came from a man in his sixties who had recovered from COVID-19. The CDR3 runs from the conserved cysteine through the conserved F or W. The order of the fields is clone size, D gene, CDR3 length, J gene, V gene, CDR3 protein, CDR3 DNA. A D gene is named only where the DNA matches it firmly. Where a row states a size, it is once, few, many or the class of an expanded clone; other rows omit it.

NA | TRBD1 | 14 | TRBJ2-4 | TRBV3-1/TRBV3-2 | CASSRQGNLNIQYF | TGTGCCAGCAGCCGACAGGGGAATCTGAACATTCAGTACTTC
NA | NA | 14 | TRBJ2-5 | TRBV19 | CASSIVGGPQTQYF | TGTGCCAGTAGTATCGTGGGGGGGCCCCAGACCCAGTACTTC
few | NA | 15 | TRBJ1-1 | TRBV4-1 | CASSQDRGTAIAAFF | TGCGCCAGCAGCCAAGATCGGGGGACCGCGATTGCAGCTTTCTTT
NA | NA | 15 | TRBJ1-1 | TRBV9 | CASSGTGTPNTEAFF | TGTGCCAGCAGCGGAACCGGGACACCGAACACTGAAGCCTTCTTT
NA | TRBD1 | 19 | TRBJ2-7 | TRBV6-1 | CASSEVPGQGSGGAYEQYF | TGTGCCAGCAGTGAAGTGCCTGGACAGGGTTCGGGCGGTGCCTACGAGCAGTACTTC
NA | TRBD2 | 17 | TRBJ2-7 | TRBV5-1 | CASSPTVGGQGGYEQYF | TGCGCCAGCAGCCCCACTGTAGGCGGGCAGGGAGGGTACGAGCAGTACTTC
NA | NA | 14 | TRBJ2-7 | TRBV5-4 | CASSFGSTAYEQYF | TGTGCCAGCAGCTTCGGGAGTACGGCCTACGAGCAGTACTTC
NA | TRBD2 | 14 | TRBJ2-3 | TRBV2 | CASGSGGASDTQYF | TGTGCCAGCGGTAGCGGGGGGGCGTCTGATACGCAGTATTTT
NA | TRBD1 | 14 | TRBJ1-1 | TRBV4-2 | CASAPTGGGTEAFF | TGTGCCAGCGCCCCGACAGGGGGCGGGACTGAAGCTTTCTTT
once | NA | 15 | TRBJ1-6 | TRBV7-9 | CASSLLTDRGSPLHF | TGTGCCAGCAGCCTTCTGACGGATAGGGGATCACCCCTCCACTTT
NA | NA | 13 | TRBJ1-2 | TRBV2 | CASTSSANYGYTF | TGTGCCAGCACCTCCTCAGCTAACTATGGCTACACCTTC
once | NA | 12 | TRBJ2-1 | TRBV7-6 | CASSLRAGEQFF | TGTGCCAGCAGCTTGAGGGCGGGGGAGCAGTTCTTC
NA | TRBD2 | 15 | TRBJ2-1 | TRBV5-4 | CASSLGGSSYNEQFF | TGTGCCAGCAGCTTAGGCGGGAGCTCCTACAATGAGCAGTTCTTC
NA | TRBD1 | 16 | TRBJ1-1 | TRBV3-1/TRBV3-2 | CASSQRQGIKDTEAFF | TGTGCCAGCAGCCAGAGACAGGGGATAAAGGACACTGAAGCTTTCTTT
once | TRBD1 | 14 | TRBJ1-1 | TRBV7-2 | CASSLTTGDAEAFF | TGTGCCAGCAGCCTTACTACAGGGGATGCTGAAGCTTTCTTT
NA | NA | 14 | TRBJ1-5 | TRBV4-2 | CASSQENKYQPQHF | TGTGCCAGCAGCCAAGAGAACAAATATCAGCCCCAGCATTTT
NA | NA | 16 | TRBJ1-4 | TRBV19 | CASKTGHQIDPEKLFF | TGTGCCAGTAAAACGGGACATCAAATCGATCCAGAAAAACTGTTTTTT
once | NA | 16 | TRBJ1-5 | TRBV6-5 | CASSYSWQTGNQPQHF | TGTGCCAGCAGTTACTCCTGGCAGACAGGCAATCAGCCCCAGCATTTT
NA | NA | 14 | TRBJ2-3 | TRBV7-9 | CASSPIQVGDTQYF | TGTGCCAGCAGCCCTATACAGGTGGGAGATACGCAGTATTTT
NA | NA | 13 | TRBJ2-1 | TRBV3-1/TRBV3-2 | CASSQVLRGQQFF | TGTGCCAGCAGCCAAGTCTTGCGGGGACAGCAGTTCTTC
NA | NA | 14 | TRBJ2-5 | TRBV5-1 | CASSFGQNKETQYF | TGCGCCAGCAGCTTTGGGCAGAACAAAGAGACCCAGTACTTC
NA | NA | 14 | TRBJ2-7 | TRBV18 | CASSPQGTGYEQYF | TGTGCCAGCTCACCGCAGGGGACGGGCTACGAGCAGTACTTC
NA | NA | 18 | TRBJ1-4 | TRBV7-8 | CASSRDEHLSSGKRELFF | TGTGCCAGCAGCCGAGATGAGCATTTAAGTTCGGGCAAGAGGGAACTGTTTTTT
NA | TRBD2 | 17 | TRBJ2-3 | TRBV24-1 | CATSGPVSGGATDTQYF | TGTGCCACCAGTGGCCCGGTTAGCGGGGGGGCCACAGATACGCAGTATTTT
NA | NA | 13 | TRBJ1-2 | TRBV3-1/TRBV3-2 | CASSQDGGYGYTF | TGTGCCAGCAGCCAAGATGGAGGGTATGGCTACACCTTC
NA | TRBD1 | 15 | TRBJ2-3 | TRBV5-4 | CASSQGQGKGDTQYF | TGTGCCAGCAGCCAGGGACAGGGTAAAGGAGATACGCAGTATTTT
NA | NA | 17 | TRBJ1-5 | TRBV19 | CASSIGQTRYSNQPQHF | TGTGCCAGTAGTATTGGACAGACAAGATATAGCAATCAGCCCCAGCATTTT
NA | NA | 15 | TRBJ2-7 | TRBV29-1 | CSVEGQTGKTYEQYF | TGCAGCGTTGAAGGCCAAACGGGAAAAACCTACGAGCAGTACTTC
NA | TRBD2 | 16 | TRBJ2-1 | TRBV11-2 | CASSLVPTSGRGEQFF | TGTGCCAGCAGCTTAGTCCCGACTAGCGGGAGGGGTGAGCAGTTCTTC
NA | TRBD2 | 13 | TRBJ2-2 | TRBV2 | CASKAGDTGELFF | TGTGCCAGCAAGGCGGGAGACACCGGGGAGCTGTTTTTT
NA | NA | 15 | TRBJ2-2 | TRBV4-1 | CASSPDYRATGELFF | TGCGCCAGCAGCCCTGATTACAGGGCCACCGGGGAGCTGTTTTTT
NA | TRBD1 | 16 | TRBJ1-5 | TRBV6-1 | CASSDTRQGANQPQHF | TGTGCCAGCAGTGATACAAGACAGGGGGCGAATCAGCCCCAGCATTTT
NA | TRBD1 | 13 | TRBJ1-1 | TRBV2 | CAREDRDNTEAFF | TGTGCCAGAGAGGACAGGGATAACACTGAAGCTTTCTTT
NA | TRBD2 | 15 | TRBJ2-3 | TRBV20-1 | CSASWLAGAPDTQYF | TGCAGTGCTAGTTGGTTAGCGGGAGCTCCGGATACGCAGTATTTT
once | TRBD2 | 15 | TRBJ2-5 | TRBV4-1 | CASSQVAGVQETQYF | TGCGCCAGCAGCCAAGTAGCGGGGGTACAAGAGACCCAGTACTTC